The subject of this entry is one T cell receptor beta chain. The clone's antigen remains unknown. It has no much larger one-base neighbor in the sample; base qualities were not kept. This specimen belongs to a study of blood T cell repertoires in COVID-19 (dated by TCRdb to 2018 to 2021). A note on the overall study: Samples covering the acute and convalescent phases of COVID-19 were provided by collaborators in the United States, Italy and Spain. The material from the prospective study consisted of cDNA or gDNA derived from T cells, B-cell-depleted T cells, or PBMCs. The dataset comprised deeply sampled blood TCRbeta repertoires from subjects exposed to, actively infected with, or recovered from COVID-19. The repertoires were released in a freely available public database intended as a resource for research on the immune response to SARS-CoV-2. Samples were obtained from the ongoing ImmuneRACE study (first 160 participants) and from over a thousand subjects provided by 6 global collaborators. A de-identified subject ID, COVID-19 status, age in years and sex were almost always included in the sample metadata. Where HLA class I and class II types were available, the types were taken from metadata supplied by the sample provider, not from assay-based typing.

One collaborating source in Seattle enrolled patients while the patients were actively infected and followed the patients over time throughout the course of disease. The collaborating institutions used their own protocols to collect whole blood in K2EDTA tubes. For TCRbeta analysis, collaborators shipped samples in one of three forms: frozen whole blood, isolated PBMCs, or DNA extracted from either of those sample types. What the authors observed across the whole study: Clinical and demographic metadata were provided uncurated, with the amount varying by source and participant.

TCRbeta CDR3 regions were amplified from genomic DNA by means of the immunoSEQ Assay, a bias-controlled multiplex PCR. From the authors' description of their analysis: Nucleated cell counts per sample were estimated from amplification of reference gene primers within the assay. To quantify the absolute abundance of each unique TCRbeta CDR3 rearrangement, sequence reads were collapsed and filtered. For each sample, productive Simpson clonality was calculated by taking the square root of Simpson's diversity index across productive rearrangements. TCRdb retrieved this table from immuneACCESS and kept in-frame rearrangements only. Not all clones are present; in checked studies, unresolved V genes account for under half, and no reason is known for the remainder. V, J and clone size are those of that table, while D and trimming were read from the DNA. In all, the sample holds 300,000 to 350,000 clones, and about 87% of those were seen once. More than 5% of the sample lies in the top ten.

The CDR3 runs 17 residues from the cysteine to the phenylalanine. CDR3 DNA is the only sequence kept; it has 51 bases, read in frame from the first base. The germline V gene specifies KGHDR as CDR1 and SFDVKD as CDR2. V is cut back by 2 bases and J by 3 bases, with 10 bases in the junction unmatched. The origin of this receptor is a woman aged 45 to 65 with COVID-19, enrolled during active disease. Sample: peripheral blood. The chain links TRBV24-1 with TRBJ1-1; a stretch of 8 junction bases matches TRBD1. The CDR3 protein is CATSDWDRTVNYTEAFF. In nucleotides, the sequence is TGTGCCACCAGTGATTGGGACAGGACAGTGAATTACACTGAAGCTTTCTTT.